The clone carrying this TCR beta chain has a count of ten or more. This record comes from a study of regulatory T cells in long-lasting Graves disease. Trimming at V came to 3 bases and at J to 10 bases, leaving 9 bases not matched to a gene. This CDR3 spans 15 amino acids. Germline assignment: CDR1 SGHRS and CDR2 YFSETQ. Construction of TCR beta libraries relied on iRepertoire HTBI primers and on Arm-PCR targeting CDR3 regions. TCRdb re-called the multiplex PCR reads through MiXCR, storing one row per CDR3 protein. The table lists around 450,000 distinct CDR3 sequences, around 15% of them singletons. The time point: newly diagnosed GD, antithyroid drugs for less than 3 months. Isolated PBMC RNA provided the starting material for the TCR library. These same data were also listed under a study on T cells in Graves' hyperthyroidism and ophthalmopathy. That work adds: Stable Graves' hyperthyroidism meant no ophthalmopathy progression within 18 months. An initial round of RT-PCR targeting the TCR CDR3 relied on the HTBI primer set. Appearing also in blood were most of the thyroid clonotypes expanded above 0.001. Ophthalmopathy was predicted by the model a median of roughly 6.6 months ahead of onset.

V usage is TRBV5-1 and J usage is TRBJ1-6, with TRBD1 identical over 8 bases. This sample comprised peripheral blood mononuclear cells (PBMCs), obtained at new diagnosis, from a patient treated with antithyroid drugs. The receptor's source is a man aged 40-55 years with Graves disease. Written as DNA, the CDR3 is TGCGCCAGCAGCTCCTCGACAGGGGATGGATCACCCCTCCACTTT. It translates to CASSSSTGDGSPLHF. Filled out from reference TRBV5-1 and TRBJ1-6, the complete variable domain reads KAGVTQTPRYLIKTRGQQVTLSCSPISGHRSVSWYQQTPGQGLQFLFEYFSETQRNKGNFPGRFSGRQFSNSRSEMNVSTLELGDSALYLCASSSSTGDGSPLHFGNGTRLTVT.